The entry below gives a single T cell receptor (beta chain) sequence along with its context. The target antigen is unknown. Genomic DNA templated the TCR beta VDJ and CDR3 profiling. Via MiXCR, TCRdb re-called the reads, giving one row per CDR3 protein. The repertoire holds roughly 180,000 distinct CDR3 sequences, with about 60% as singletons. The sample is drawn from a study of CD8+CD57+ T cells in acquired aplastic anemia. Study information: The DNA of sorted CD4+ and CD8+ cells averaged 3.2 ug. General observations from the study: Patients and controls shared twenty-nine CD8+ CDR3 sequences.

From germline, CDR1 is SGDLS and CDR2 YYNGEE. The CDR3 is 13 amino acids. V was clipped by 3 bases and J by 7 bases, with 14 bases between them. Before being chosen for sequencing, patients had shown CD8+CD57+ cell expansion by flow cytometry. Each patient carried a diagnosis of severe acquired aplastic anemia. Patients had undergone no therapy by the time their blood was sampled. The sequence came from a human donor with aplastic anemia. V is TRBV9 and J is TRBJ2-7; maybe TRBD1 (5 bases). Sequenced sample: sorted CD4+, CD8+, or CD8+CD57+ T cells (not recorded which) from PBMCs. DNA for the CDR3: TGTGCCAGCAGCGGACCTTGGGGCGGTGAGCAGTACTTC. As protein: CASSGPWGGEQYF.